This T cell receptor (beta chain) derives from a study of PD-L1 blockade in urothelial cancer. By share, this clone counts as medium-sized. Produced via immunoSEQ multiplex PCR; TCRdb's table is partial and in-frame only. The repertoire has 40,000 to 45,000 clones, around 80% of them found once; the top ten carry more than 3%. CDR3 length: 14 residues. The V end lost 0 bases, the J end lost 4 bases, and 5 bases lay between the germline ends. Germline V gives CDR1 SGHRS, CDR2 YFSETQ. This receptor was obtained from an older man with urothelial cancer. The material was PBMCs, obtained around atezolizumab (anti-PD-L1) treatment. The chain couples TRBV5-1 to TRBJ1-6; D gene ambiguous. In DNA form, the CDR3 reads TGCGCCAGCAGCTTGGACCAGTATAATTCACCCCTCCACTTT. This sequence encodes CASSLDQYNSPLHF.